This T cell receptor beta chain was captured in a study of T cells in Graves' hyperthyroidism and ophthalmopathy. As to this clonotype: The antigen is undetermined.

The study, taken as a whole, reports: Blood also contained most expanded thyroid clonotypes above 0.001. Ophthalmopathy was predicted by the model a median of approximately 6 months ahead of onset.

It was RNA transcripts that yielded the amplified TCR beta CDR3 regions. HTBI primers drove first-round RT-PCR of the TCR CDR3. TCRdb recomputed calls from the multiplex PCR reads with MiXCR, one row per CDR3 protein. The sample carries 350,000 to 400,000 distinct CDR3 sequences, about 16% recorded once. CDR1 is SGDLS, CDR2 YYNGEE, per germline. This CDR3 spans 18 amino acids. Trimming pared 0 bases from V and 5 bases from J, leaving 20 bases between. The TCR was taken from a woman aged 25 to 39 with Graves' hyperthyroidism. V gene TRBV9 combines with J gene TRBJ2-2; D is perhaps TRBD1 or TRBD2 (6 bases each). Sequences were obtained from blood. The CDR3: CASSVEGGSGVRTGELFF. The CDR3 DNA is TGTGCCAGCAGCGTAGAGGGGGGTAGCGGAGTGAGAACCGGGGAGCTGTTTTTT.